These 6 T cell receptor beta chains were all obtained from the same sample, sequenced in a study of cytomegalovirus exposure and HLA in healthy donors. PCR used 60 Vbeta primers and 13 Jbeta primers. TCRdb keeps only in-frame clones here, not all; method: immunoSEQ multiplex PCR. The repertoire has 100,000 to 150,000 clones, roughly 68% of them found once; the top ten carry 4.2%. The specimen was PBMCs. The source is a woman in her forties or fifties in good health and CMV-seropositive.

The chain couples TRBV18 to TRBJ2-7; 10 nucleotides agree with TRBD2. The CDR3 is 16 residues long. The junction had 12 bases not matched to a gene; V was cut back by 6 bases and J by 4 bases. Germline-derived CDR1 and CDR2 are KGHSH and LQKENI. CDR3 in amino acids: CASSDGLAGDEYEQYF. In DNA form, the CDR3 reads TGTGCCAGCTCGGACGGGCTAGCGGGGGATGAATACGAGCAGTACTTC.

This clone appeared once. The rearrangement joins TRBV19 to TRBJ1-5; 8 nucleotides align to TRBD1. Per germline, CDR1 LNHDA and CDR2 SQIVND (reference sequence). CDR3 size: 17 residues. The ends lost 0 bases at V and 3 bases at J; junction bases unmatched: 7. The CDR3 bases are TGTGCCAGTAGTATAGAAGCCGGGACAGGTAACAATCAGCCCCAGCATTTT. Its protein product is CASSIEAGTGNNQPQHF.

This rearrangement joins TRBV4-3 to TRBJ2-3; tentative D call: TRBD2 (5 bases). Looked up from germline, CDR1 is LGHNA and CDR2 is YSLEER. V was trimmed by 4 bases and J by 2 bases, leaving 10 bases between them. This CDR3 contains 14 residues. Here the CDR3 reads CASSLRLATDTQYF. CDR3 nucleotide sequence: TGCGCCAGCAGCCTGCGGCTAGCCACAGATACGCAGTATTTT.

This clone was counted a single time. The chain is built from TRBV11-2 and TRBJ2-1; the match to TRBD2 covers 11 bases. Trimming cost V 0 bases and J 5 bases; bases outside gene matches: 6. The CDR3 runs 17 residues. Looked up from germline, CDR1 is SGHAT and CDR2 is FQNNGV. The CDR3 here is CASSLDQGLAVNNEQFF. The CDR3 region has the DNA TGTGCCAGCAGCTTAGATCAGGGACTAGCGGTCAACAATGAGCAGTTCTTC.

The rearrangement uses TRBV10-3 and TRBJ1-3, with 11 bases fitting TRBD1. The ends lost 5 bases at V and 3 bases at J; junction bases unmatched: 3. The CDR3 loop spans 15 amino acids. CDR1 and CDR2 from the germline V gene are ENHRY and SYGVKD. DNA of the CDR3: TGTGCCATCAGTCCGGGACAGGGGGATGGAAACACCATATATTTT. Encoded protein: CAISPGQGDGNTIYF.

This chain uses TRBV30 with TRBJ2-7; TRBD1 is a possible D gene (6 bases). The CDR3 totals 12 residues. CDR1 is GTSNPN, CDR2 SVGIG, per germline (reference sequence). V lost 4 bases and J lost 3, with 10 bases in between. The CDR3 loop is CAWNAGVYEQYF. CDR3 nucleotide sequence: TGTGCCTGGAACGCAGGGGTCTACGAGCAGTACTTC.